The 28 T cell receptor beta chains presented below share a single source sample, sequenced in a study of T cell repertoires in cytomegalovirus infection. No antigen has been assigned to these receptors. TCRdb itself ran the reads through MiXCR, one entry per CDR3 protein. This sample yields some 700,000 distinct CDR3 sequences, of which roughly 33% are seen a single time; about 20% belongs to the top ten. The sequenced sample was cultured PBMCs, obtained from culture after CMV antigen stimulation. The receptors here all came from a human donor in good health (CMV status not recorded). Some clones in this sample may be carry-over from other donors' samples.

V gene TRBV6-8 combines with J gene TRBJ2-2; D not resolved. Germline CDR1 reads MNHGY; CDR2 reads SAAAGT. The CDR3 extends over 13 amino acids. The V and J ends lost 2 bases and 6 bases respectively, with 7 bases between them. The CDR3 protein is CASSYGSAGELFF. Here the CDR3 DNA reads TGTGCCAGCAGTTACGGATCGGCCGGGGAGCTGTTTTTT.

The J gene is TRBJ1-1, the V gene TRBV10-3; maybe TRBD1 (6 bases). The CDR3 consists of 14 residues. The germline CDR1 and CDR2 sequences are ENHRY and SYGVKD. V gave up 3 bases and J gave up 1 base, with 9 bases separating them. The CDR3 here is CAISEYRENTEAFF. The CDR3 bases are TGTGCCATCAGTGAATACAGGGAGAACACTGAAGCTTTCTTT.

This clonotype was recorded a few times. The rearrangement uses TRBV7-2 and TRBJ2-5; D may be TRBD2 (5 bases). CDR1 and CDR2 (germline): SGHTA, FQGNSA. V was trimmed by 7 bases and J by 5 bases, leaving 17 bases between them. The CDR3 spans 14 residues. This chain's CDR3 is CASNQRASPETQYF. The CDR3 coding sequence is TGTGCCAGCAACCAAAGGGCTAGCCCGGAGACCCAGTACTTC.

This clonotype was seen only a few times. This sequence joins TRBV7-9 and TRBJ1-1; the D is unclear. The germline V and J ends were trimmed by 6 bases and 3 bases, with 17 bases remaining between them. Looked up from germline, CDR1 is SEHNR and CDR2 is FQNEAQ (reference sequence). This CDR3 is built from 15 residues. CDR3 sequence (DNA): TGTGCCAGCAGTCAATCTACTCCTTCGGACACTGAAGCTTTCTTT. Its translation: CASSQSTPSDTEAFF.

In this sample, this clonotype turned up many times. This chain joins TRBV7-2 and TRBJ2-5; no reliable D call. This CDR3 contains 13 residues. CDR1 and CDR2 (germline): SGHTA, FQGNSA. V was shortened by 10 bases and J by 0 bases, with 12 bases between the two germline ends. The CDR3 is CATVGPNQETQYF. In DNA form, the CDR3 reads TGTGCCACCGTGGGCCCCAACCAAGAGACCCAGTACTTC.

The chain couples TRBV6-1 to TRBJ1-5; TRBD1 is a possible D gene (5 bases). Germline values: CDR1 MNHNS, CDR2 SASEGT. The CDR3 loop spans 17 amino acids. Trimming pared 3 bases from V and 0 bases from J, leaving 15 bases between. For the CDR3, the DNA is TGTGCCAGCAGTGATTCGACAGATTTTTATAGCAATCAGCCCCAGCATTTT. Residues: CASSDSTDFYSNQPQHF.

This clonotype was found a few times. The chain recombines TRBV7-9 with TRBJ2-5; D is unclear. Trimming stripped 5 bases from V and 5 bases from J, with 6 bases between. Germline lookup yields CDR1 SEHNR and CDR2 FQNEAQ (reference sequence). CDR3 length equals 11 residues. DNA of the CDR3: TGTGCCAGCAGCCGGTGGGAGACCCAGTACTTC. Translating gives CASSRWETQYF.

The chain couples TRBV6-2 or TRBV6-3 to TRBJ1-2; a weak D match, TRBD1 (5 bases). V was cut by 6 bases and J by 3 bases, with 8 bases left in between. The CDR3 sequence is 12 residues long. CDR1 is MNHEY, CDR2 SVGEGT, per germline. The CDR3 nucleotides read TGTGCCAGCAGCGGACAATACTATGGCTACACCTTC. Its translation is CASSGQYYGYTF.

This clonotype was seen a single time. The chain carries TRBV20-1 and TRBJ1-5; D uncertain. The CDR3 consists of 14 residues. The germline CDR1 and CDR2 sequences are DFQATT and SNEGSKA (reference sequence). Trimming removed 1 base at V and 0 bases at J, with 7 bases between. The CDR3 region has the DNA TGCAGTGCTAGAGGACTGAATAGCAATCAGCCCCAGCATTTT. Protein product: CSARGLNSNQPQHF.

The chain joins TRBV7-9 to TRBJ1-1; D is undetermined. The germline V and J ends were trimmed by 1 base and 0 bases, with 15 bases remaining between them. Germline CDR1 reads SEHNR; CDR2 reads FQNEAQ (reference sequence). The CDR3 has 17 amino acids. CDR3 residues: CASSLEATSDMNTEAFF. Written as DNA, the CDR3 is TGTGCCAGCAGCTTAGAAGCGACATCCGACATGAACACTGAAGCTTTCTTT.

This clonotype was counted only a few times. The chain joins TRBV7-2 to TRBJ2-1; D not resolved. Trimming left V 5 bases short and J 9 bases short, with 11 bases between. CDR1 SGHTA and CDR2 FQGNSA come from the germline V gene. The CDR3 is 12 amino acids. The CDR3 loop is CASSPPVPEQFF. The CDR3 coding sequence is TGTGCCAGCAGCCCCCCCGTTCCTGAGCAGTTCTTC.

The rearrangement joins TRBV30 to TRBJ2-3; the match to TRBD2 covers 8 bases. There are 16 residues in the CDR3. The V gene end was trimmed by 0 bases and the J gene end by 4 bases; junction bases not matched to a gene: 9. CDR1 GTSNPN and CDR2 SVGIG come from the germline V gene (reference sequence). The CDR3 nucleotides read TGTGCCTGGAGTGTACTAAGCGGGAGTGTGGCAGATACGCAGTATTTT. Protein sequence: CAWSVLSGSVADTQYF.

The chain combines TRBV27 with TRBJ2-4; tentative D call: TRBD2 (6 bases). The germline V gene encodes CDR1 MNHEY and CDR2 SMNVEV (reference sequence). V lost 5 bases and J lost 5, with 19 bases in between. This CDR3 has 16 amino acids. CDR3 coding DNA: TGTGCCAGCAGTAGCTCTAGCGAGGAGACCCAAAACATTCAGTACTTC. Its translation: CASSSSSEETQNIQYF.

Only a few counts were recorded for this clonotype. In DNA, the CDR3 is TGTGCCAGCGCCAAAGGTCGGGGACTAGCGGGAGTATTTGAGCAGTTCTTC. Its translation: CASAKGRGLAGVFEQFF. The genes are TRBV12-3 or TRBV12-4 and TRBJ2-1; 14 bases align to TRBD2. The CDR3 covers 17 residues. V lost 8 bases, J lost 9 bases, and 15 bases stayed unmatched.

This clonotype has ten or more counts. The gene calls are TRBV7-2 and TRBJ2-1, with D possibly TRBD1 on 5 matching bases. Germline V lookup: CDR1 SGHTA, CDR2 FQGNSA. The CDR3 sequence is 14 residues long. The V and J ends lost 3 bases and 6 bases respectively, with 12 bases between them. Here the CDR3 DNA reads TGTGCCAGCAGCTTGAAAAGGGGTCGCAATGAGCAGTTCTTC. Translation gives CASSLKRGRNEQFF.

This chain connects TRBV15 to TRBJ2-2, with 10 bases matching TRBD1. V lost 4 bases, J lost 1 base, and 15 bases stayed unmatched. CDR1 and CDR2 (germline): LNHNV, YYDKDF (reference sequence). This CDR3 has 20 amino acids. This CDR3 is CATSTPPGQGPRWNTGELFF. The CDR3, as DNA: TGTGCCACCAGCACTCCCCCGGGACAGGGGCCCCGCTGGAACACCGGGGAGCTGTTTTTT. Variable domain in full (rest from reference TRBV15 and TRBJ2-2): DAMVIQNPRYQVTQFGKPVTLSCSQTLNHNVMYWYQQKSSQAPKLLFHYYDKDFNNEADTPDNFQSRRPNTSFCFLDIRSPGLGDTAMYLCATSTPPGQGPRWNTGELFFGEGSRLTVL.

This clonotype was detected only a few times. The V call is TRBV7-2, the J call TRBJ1-2; D is uncertain. The CDR3 length is 15 residues. The germline V gene encodes CDR1 SGHTA and CDR2 FQGNSA. V shed 5 bases and J shed 6 bases, with 19 bases lying between them. CDR3 nucleotide sequence: TGTGCCAGCAGCGAGAATATTCGGGGTGCGGATGGCTACACCTTC. It yields the protein CASSENIRGADGYTF.

This clonotype has just a few counts. The V and J genes are TRBV6-5 and TRBJ2-7, with TRBD2 identical over 12 bases. CDR3 length: 16 residues. V shed 4 bases, J shed 2 bases, and the junction held 6 bases outside the gene matches. Germline loops: CDR1 MNHEY, CDR2 SVGAGI. CDR3 amino acids: CASSLRLAGEAYEQYF. DNA for the CDR3: TGTGCCAGCAGTTTACGACTAGCGGGAGAGGCCTACGAGCAGTACTTC.

This clonotype was picked up a small number of times. The chain carries TRBV7-2 and TRBJ2-1, with a possible D match to TRBD2 (6 bases). Germline V gene data show CDR1 as SGHTA and CDR2 as FQGNSA. The CDR3 runs 13 residues. Trimming removed 1 base from V and 9 bases from J, with 10 bases in between. CDR3 region: CASSLERRGEQFF. The CDR3 bases are TGTGCCAGCAGCTTAGAAAGGAGGGGTGAGCAGTTCTTC.

The CDR3 protein is CASSPGTSGGAPQETQYF. The CDR3 DNA is TGCGCCAGCAGCCCCGGGACTAGCGGGGGGGCCCCACAAGAGACCCAGTACTTC. The chain combines TRBV5-1 with TRBJ2-5; TRBD2 agrees at 16 bases. The germline V gene encodes CDR1 SGHRS and CDR2 YFSETQ. After removal of 4 bases from V and 2 bases from J, the junction contained 8 bases not matched to a gene. This CDR3 has 18 residues. Combining the CDR3 with reference TRBV5-1 and TRBJ2-5 gives the whole variable domain KAGVTQTPRYLIKTRGQQVTLSCSPISGHRSVSWYQQTPGQGLQFLFEYFSETQRNKGNFPGRFSGRQFSNSRSEMNVSTLELGDSALYLCASSPGTSGGAPQETQYFGPGTRLLVL.

The rearrangement uses TRBV23-1 and TRBJ2-7; TRBD2 is a possible D gene (6 bases). TRBV23-1 is filed as an ORF, its function uncertain. The CDR3 is made up of 15 amino acids. V was cut by 0 bases and J by 2 bases, with 11 bases left in between. The CDR3 sequence is CASSQSWRATYEQYF. The CDR3 DNA is TGCGCCAGCAGTCAATCTTGGAGGGCTACCTACGAGCAGTACTTC.

This clonotype was recorded once. V is TRBV29-1 and J is TRBJ2-7; D possibly matches TRBD1 or TRBD2 (5 bases each). Trimming shortened V by 5 bases and J by 1 base, and 9 bases separated the two germline ends. CDR3 size: 12 residues. Germline lookup yields CDR1 SQVTM and CDR2 ANQGSEA. CDR3 bases: TGCAGCGTTCGGGACGGATCCTACGAGCAGTACTTC. It yields the protein CSVRDGSYEQYF.

This clonotype was observed a handful of times. V is TRBV2 and J is TRBJ2-1; D is possibly TRBD2 (5 bases). With 8 bases removed from V and 5 bases from J, the gap between germline ends came to 13 bases. CDR1 and CDR2 from the germline V gene are SNHLY and FYNNEI. The CDR3 length is 13 residues. For the CDR3, the DNA is TGTGCCAGCCCGAAGGCCGGGGACAATGAGCAGTTCTTC. Translation gives CASPKAGDNEQFF.

The rearrangement joins TRBV20-1 to TRBJ1-1; D is uncertain. The CDR3 is made up of 13 amino acids. Trimming removed 2 bases at V and 10 bases at J, with 17 bases between. CDR1 is DFQATT and CDR2 is SNEGSKA in the germline V gene (reference sequence). The DNA of the CDR3 is TGCAGTGCTAGAAAAAGTACAGCCTCAGGAGCTTTCTTT. The encoded protein is CSARKSTASGAFF.

This clonotype has a single count. A single base separates this from a much larger clone, so it may be a read error. This chain connects TRBV7-2 to TRBJ1-2; TRBD1 matches 7 bases. This CDR3 has 13 residues. CDR1 SGHTA and CDR2 FQGNSA come from the germline V gene. The CDR3 DNA follows: TGTGCCAGCAGCTCAACAGGGGCGGCTGGCTGCACCTTC. It translates to CASSSTGAAGCTF.

V gene TRBV19 combines with J gene TRBJ2-3, with TRBD2 identical over 14 bases. The germline V gene has CDR1 LNHDA and CDR2 SQIVND (reference sequence). Trimming took 5 bases from V and 6 from J; bases not matched to a gene: 16. CDR3 length: 19 residues. The CDR3 loop is CASSPPRYRLAGGLDTQYF. In nucleotides, the CDR3 is TGTGCCAGTAGTCCCCCCCGCTATAGACTAGCGGGGGGGCTGGATACGCAGTATTTT.

Many counts were recorded for this clonotype. The chain has TRBV7-8 and TRBJ2-5, with TRBD2 identical over 7 bases. Trimming took 1 base from V and 5 from J; bases not matched to a gene: 1. This CDR3 is 13 amino acids long. The germline gives CDR1 SGHVS, CDR2 FQNEAQ. In nucleotides, the CDR3 is TGTGCCAGCAGCTTAGGGCGGGGGGAGACCCAGTACTTC. Its protein product is CASSLGRGETQYF.

The gene calls are TRBV24-1 and TRBJ2-3; D might be TRBD1 (5 bases). The V gene lost 3 bases and the J gene lost 4 bases, with 10 bases spanning the gap. Germline lookup yields CDR1 KGHDR and CDR2 SFDVKD. This CDR3 has 14 amino acids. The CDR3 here is CATSDDSRADTQYF. As DNA, the CDR3 is TGTGCCACCAGTGATGACAGTCGGGCAGATACGCAGTATTTT.